A single sample is the source of the 5 T cell receptor beta chains below, sequenced in a study of metastatic and nonmetastatic thyroid tumors. No patient received treatment before thyroid surgery. TCRdb called clones again from the PCR reads with MiXCR. The sample carries over 20,000 clones, roughly 15% recorded once. The sequencing sample was made of blood. Receptors originate from a female donor with papillary thyroid cancer or a benign thyroid nodule (not recorded which). Some clones in this sample may be carry-over from other donors' samples.

This clone has at least ten counts. The chain is built from TRBV7-9 and TRBJ1-2, with a tentative D call TRBD1 (5 bases). Germline loops: CDR1 SEHNR, CDR2 FQNEAQ (reference sequence). The CDR3 spans 12 residues. V lost 5 bases and J lost 7, with 11 bases in between. The DNA for the CDR3 is TGTGCCAGCAGCCCGGGACCTCGTGGCTACACCTTC. It is translated as CASSPGPRGYTF. The whole variable domain, remainder taken from reference TRBV7-9 and TRBJ1-2, is DTGVSQNPRHKITKRGQNVTFRCDPISEHNRLYWYRQTLGQGPEFLTYFQNEAQLEKSRLLSDRFSAERPKGSFSTLEIQRTEQGDSAMYLCASSPGPRGYTFGSGTRLTVV.

This clone was picked up many times. The chain recombines TRBV20-1 with TRBJ2-2; 7 bases are shared with TRBD2. CDR1 is DFQATT and CDR2 is SNEGSKA in the germline V gene (reference sequence). The V and J ends lost 0 bases and 1 base, in that order; junction bases with no gene match: 8. The CDR3 totals 17 residues. In DNA form, the CDR3 reads TGCAGTGCTAGAGATCCCATATCTAGCGGGAACACCGGGGAGCTGTTTTTT. Translation gives CSARDPISSGNTGELFF.

Ten or more counts support this clone. V gene TRBV6-2 or TRBV6-3 combines with J gene TRBJ1-2; 10 bases fit TRBD1. CDR3 size: 13 residues. In germline, CDR1 is MNHEY, CDR2 SVGEGT. With V trimmed by 5 bases and J by 6 bases, 3 bases remained unmatched. The CDR3 DNA is TGTGCCAGCAGTGGACAGGGGGATAATGGCTACACCTTC. Amino acids: CASSGQGDNGYTF.

This clone was observed at least ten times. For the CDR3, the DNA is TGCAGTGCAATGAACACTGAAGCTTTCTTT. Its protein is CSAMNTEAFF. This chain connects TRBV20-1 to TRBJ1-1; D gene unclear. The germline gives CDR1 DFQATT, CDR2 SNEGSKA (reference sequence). The CDR3 length is 10 residues. The V end lost 6 bases, the J end lost 0 bases, and 2 bases lay between the germline ends.

This clone was seen ten or more times. This chain joins TRBV12-3 or TRBV12-4 and TRBJ1-2, with D tentatively TRBD1 (6 bases). Trimming left V 3 bases short and J 1 base short, with 21 bases between. CDR3 length: 18 residues. CDR3 in amino acids: CASSFPIGGADSNYGYTF. The CDR3 DNA sequence: TGTGCCAGCAGTTTCCCCATCGGGGGGGCCGACAGTAACTATGGCTACACCTTC.